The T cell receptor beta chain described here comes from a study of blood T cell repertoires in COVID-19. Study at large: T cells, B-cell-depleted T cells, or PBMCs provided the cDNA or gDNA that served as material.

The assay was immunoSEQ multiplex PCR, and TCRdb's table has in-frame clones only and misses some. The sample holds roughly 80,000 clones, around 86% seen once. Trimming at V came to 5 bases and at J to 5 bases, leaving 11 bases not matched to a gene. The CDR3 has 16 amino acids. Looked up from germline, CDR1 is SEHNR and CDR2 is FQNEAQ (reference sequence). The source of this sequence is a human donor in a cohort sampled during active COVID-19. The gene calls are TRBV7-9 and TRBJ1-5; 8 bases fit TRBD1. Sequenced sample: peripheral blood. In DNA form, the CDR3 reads TGTGCCAGCAGCGCTACAGGGGGGTGGTCAGATCAGCCCCAGCATTTT. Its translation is CASSATGGWSDQPQHF. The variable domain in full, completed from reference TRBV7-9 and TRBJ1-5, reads DTGVSQNPRHKITKRGQNVTFRCDPISEHNRLYWYRQTLGQGPEFLTYFQNEAQLEKSRLLSDRFSAERPKGSFSTLEIQRTEQGDSAMYLCASSATGGWSDQPQHFGDGTRLSIL.